A selection of T cell receptor beta chains follows, all from one sample in a study of beta chain features in type 1 diabetes. Profiling relied on immunoSEQ multiplex PCR, and the TCRdb table lists in-frame clones only, not all of them. This sample has hundreds of thousands of clones, with 9.6% found just once. The specimen was naive CD4+ T cells from blood. The receptors derive from a woman aged 18-30 years in good health. CDR3s include the opening cysteine and the closing phenylalanine or tryptophan.

V gene: TRBV6-5
J gene: TRBJ2-7
CDR3 protein: CASSPDSDGNYEQYF

V gene: TRBV18
J gene: TRBJ2-3
CDR3 protein: CASSPLRSGISTDTQYF

V gene: TRBV5-4
J gene: TRBJ2-1
CDR3 protein: CASSLYSGYEQFF

V gene: TRBV30
J gene: TRBJ2-1
CDR3 protein: CACEGQGHYNEQFF

V gene: TRBV5-4
J gene: TRBJ1-2
CDR3 protein: CASSWGGDLNGYTF

V gene: TRBV7-9
J gene: TRBJ2-1
CDR3 protein: CASSRDSHEQFF

V gene: TRBV7-7
J gene: TRBJ2-3
CDR3 protein: CASSLVRLATDTQYF

V gene: TRBV5-1
J gene: TRBJ2-7
CDR3 protein: CASSGRDSGTYEQYF

V gene: TRBV7-6
J gene: TRBJ1-2
CDR3 protein: CASSSGTGSNYGYTF

V gene: TRBV7-6
J gene: TRBJ2-7
CDR3 protein: CASTNRQGLSWEQYF

V gene: TRBV9
J gene: TRBJ2-5
CDR3 protein: CASSVTSSGETQYF

V gene: TRBV5-1
J gene: TRBJ2-2
CDR3 protein: CASSLVPSTGELFF

V gene: TRBV11-2
J gene: TRBJ1-2
CDR3 protein: CASSLRDRELNYGYTF

V gene: TRBV15
J gene: TRBJ1-2
CDR3 protein: CATSRAAEVYGYTF

V gene: TRBV5-4
J gene: TRBJ1-6
CDR3 protein: CASSRGAEANSPLHF

V gene: TRBV5-1
J gene: TRBJ1-4
CDR3 protein: CASSLKTGQEEKLFF

V gene: TRBV5-4
J gene: TRBJ1-4
CDR3 protein: CASSLFPRGSTEKLFF

V gene: TRBV28
J gene: TRBJ1-5
CDR3 protein: CASTARPQGMHNQPQHF

V gene: TRBV15
J gene: TRBJ2-3
CDR3 protein: CATSRVLGRDRGTDTQYF

V gene: TRBV18
J gene: TRBJ1-5
CDR3 protein: CASSSQGNSNQPQHF

V gene: TRBV10-3
J gene: TRBJ2-2
CDR3 protein: CASSGGRNTGELFF

V gene: TRBV4-2
J gene: TRBJ2-3
CDR3 protein: CASSRTGTGFGDTQYF

V gene: TRBV7-2
J gene: TRBJ1-2
CDR3 protein: CASSSLNGYTF

V gene: TRBV5-4
J gene: TRBJ2-5
CDR3 protein: CASSLGTSQETQYF

V gene: TRBV7-9
J gene: TRBJ2-1
CDR3 protein: CASSLDRTSGSLLGDEQFF

V gene: TRBV7-8
J gene: TRBJ1-2
CDR3 protein: CASSLQGLNGYTF

V gene: TRBV5-4
J gene: TRBJ2-1
CDR3 protein: CASSSQGGRDNEQFF

V gene: TRBV19
J gene: TRBJ2-3
CDR3 protein: CASSDRPFQGDTQYF

V gene: TRBV10-3
J gene: TRBJ1-5
CDR3 protein: CAISDRGSNQPQHF

V gene: TRBV29-1
J gene: TRBJ2-7
CDR3 protein: CSVGTDEQYF